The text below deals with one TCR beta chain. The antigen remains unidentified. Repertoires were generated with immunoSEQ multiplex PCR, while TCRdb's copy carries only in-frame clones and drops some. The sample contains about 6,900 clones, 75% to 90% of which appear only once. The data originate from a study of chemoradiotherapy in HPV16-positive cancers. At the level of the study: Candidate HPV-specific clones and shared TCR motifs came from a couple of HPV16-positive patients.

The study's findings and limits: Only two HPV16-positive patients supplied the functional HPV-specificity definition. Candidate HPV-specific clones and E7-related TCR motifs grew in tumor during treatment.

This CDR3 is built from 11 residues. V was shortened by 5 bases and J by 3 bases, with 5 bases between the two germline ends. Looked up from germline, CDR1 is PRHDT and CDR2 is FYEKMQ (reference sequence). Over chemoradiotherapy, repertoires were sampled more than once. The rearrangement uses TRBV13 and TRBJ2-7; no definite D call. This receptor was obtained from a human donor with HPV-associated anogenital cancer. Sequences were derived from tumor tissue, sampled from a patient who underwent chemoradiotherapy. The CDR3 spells CASSRNYEQYF. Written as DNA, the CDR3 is TGTGCCAGCAGCCGAAACTACGAGCAGTACTTC.